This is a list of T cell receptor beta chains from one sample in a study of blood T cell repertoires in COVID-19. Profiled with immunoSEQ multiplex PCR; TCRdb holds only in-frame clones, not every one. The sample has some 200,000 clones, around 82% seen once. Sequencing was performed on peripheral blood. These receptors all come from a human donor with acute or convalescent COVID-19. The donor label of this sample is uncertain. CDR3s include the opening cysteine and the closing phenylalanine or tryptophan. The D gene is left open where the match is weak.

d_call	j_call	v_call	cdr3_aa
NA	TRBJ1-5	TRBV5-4	CASSLGGDQPQHF
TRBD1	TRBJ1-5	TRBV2	CASSGWTGGEPQHF
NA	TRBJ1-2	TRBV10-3	CAISGGVGLFYGYTF
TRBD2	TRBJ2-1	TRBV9	CASSALTSGGYNEQFF
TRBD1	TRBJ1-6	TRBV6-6	CATSGTGDSPLHF
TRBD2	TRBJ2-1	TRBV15	CATSRGSGLAGVGSYNEQFF
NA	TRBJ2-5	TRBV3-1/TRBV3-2	CASSQDWGQAQETQYF
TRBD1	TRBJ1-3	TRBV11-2	CASSYVRGQRGNTIYF
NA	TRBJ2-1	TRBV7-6	CASSFHGNEQFF
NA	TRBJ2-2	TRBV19	CASRAANTGELFF
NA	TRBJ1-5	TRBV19	CASSGGRGSNQPQHF
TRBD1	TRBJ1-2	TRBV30	CAWSAGQGAGGYTF
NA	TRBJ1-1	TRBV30	CAWSASTGEAFF
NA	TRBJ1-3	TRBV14	CASTPNGNTIYF
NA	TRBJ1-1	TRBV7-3	CASSPGGGEAFF
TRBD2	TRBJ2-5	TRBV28	CASSLTSGTFRETQYF
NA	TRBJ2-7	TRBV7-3	CASSWDTYEQYF
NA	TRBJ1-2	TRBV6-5	CASDFKSRGYTF
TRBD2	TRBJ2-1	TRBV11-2	CASSLGSGGGNEQFF
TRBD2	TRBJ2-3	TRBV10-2	CASSDPGLAGNTDTQYF
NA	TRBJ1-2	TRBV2	CASSVDWRGQAGGYTF
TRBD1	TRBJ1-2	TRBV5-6	CASSGDRVRVGYTF
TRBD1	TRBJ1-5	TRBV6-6	CASTKQGDDSNQPQHF
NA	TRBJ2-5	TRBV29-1	CSVVVGTKETQYF
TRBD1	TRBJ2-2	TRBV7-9	CASSPPPGQAGTGELFF
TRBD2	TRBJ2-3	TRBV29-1	CSVDYGGEITQYF
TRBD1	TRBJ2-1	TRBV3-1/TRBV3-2	CASSQFRDSYNEQFF
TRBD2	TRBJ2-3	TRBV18	CASSPLTSGSGDTQYF
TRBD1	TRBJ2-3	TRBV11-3	CASSFKGTGGSTDTQYF
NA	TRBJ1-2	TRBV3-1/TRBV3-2	CASSQQAPYGYTF
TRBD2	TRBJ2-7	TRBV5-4	CASSWSGTSRGEQYF
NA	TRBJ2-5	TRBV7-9	CASSPRTLETQYF
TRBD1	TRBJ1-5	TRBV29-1	CSVATGDQPQHF
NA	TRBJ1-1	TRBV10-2	CASSETGGYTEAFF
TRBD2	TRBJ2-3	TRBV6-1	CASSESSGWGSADTQYF
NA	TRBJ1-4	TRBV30	CAWSVPPRVEKLFF